These T cell receptor beta chains were read from a single sample in a study of blood T cell repertoires in COVID-19. TCRdb keeps only in-frame clones here, not all; method: immunoSEQ multiplex PCR. The repertoire consists of 20,000 to 25,000 clones, with 65% to 80% occurring once and the leading ten covering less than 20%. Sequenced sample: peripheral blood. Source of these receptors: a human donor in a cohort sampled during active or convalescent COVID-19. Each CDR3 is given with its conserved first and last residue. D genes are given only for firm matches. Only part of the rows carry a size: once, few, many, or a class if the clone is expanded.

CDR3 DNA: TGTGCCAGCAGTGGGGACAGCGCGAGGTCACCCCTCCACTTT
CDR3 protein: CASSGDSARSPLHF
V gene: TRBV2
clone size: .
D gene: TRBD1
CDR3 length: 14
J gene: TRBJ1-6

CDR3 DNA: TGTGCCAGCCATGGACAGGGTAGGACTGAAGCTTTCTTT
CDR3 protein: CASHGQGRTEAFF
V gene: TRBV6-5
clone size: .
D gene: TRBD1
CDR3 length: 13
J gene: TRBJ1-1

CDR3 DNA: TGTGCCAGCAGCTTAGATTTCGACAGGCCCGCTGGCTACACCTTC
CDR3 protein: CASSLDFDRPAGYTF
V gene: TRBV7-2
clone size: .
D gene: .
CDR3 length: 15
J gene: TRBJ1-2

CDR3 DNA: TGTGCCAGTAAGACAGGGCGGCTAAATAATGAAAAACTGTTTTTT
CDR3 protein: CASKTGRLNNEKLFF
V gene: TRBV28
clone size: .
D gene: TRBD1
CDR3 length: 15
J gene: TRBJ1-4

CDR3 DNA: TGCGCCAGCAGCCCCCAGACAGGGACGGACACCATATATTTT
CDR3 protein: CASSPQTGTDTIYF
V gene: TRBV5-1
clone size: .
D gene: TRBD1
CDR3 length: 14
J gene: TRBJ1-3

CDR3 DNA: TGTGCCAGCAGTTTACCGCAGGGAATAGGGATCTCTATCTACGAGCAGTACTTC
CDR3 protein: CASSLPQGIGISIYEQYF
V gene: TRBV28
clone size: .
D gene: .
CDR3 length: 18
J gene: TRBJ2-7

CDR3 DNA: TGTGCCAGCAGCTCCAGGCAGGGATACAATGAGCAGTTCTTC
CDR3 protein: CASSSRQGYNEQFF
V gene: TRBV11-3
clone size: .
D gene: .
CDR3 length: 14
J gene: TRBJ2-1

CDR3 DNA: TGTGCCAGCAGCTTGGGGCAGGGGGAGGGCTACACCTTC
CDR3 protein: CASSLGQGEGYTF
V gene: TRBV7-2
clone size: .
D gene: TRBD1
CDR3 length: 13
J gene: TRBJ1-2

CDR3 DNA: TGTGCCAGTCTGGGTGGAGCGAACACCATATATTTT
CDR3 protein: CASLGGANTIYF
V gene: TRBV19
clone size: .
D gene: .
CDR3 length: 12
J gene: TRBJ1-3

CDR3 DNA: TGTGCCAGCAGCGTAGACGGGGGGGACGGCTACACCTTC
CDR3 protein: CASSVDGGDGYTF
V gene: TRBV9
clone size: .
D gene: .
CDR3 length: 13
J gene: TRBJ1-2

CDR3 DNA: TGTGCCAGTAGTACTTTGGACAGGGAGGACACTGAAGCTTTCTTT
CDR3 protein: CASSTLDREDTEAFF
V gene: TRBV19
clone size: .
D gene: TRBD1
CDR3 length: 15
J gene: TRBJ1-1

CDR3 DNA: TGTGCCAGCAGCGTCAGACTAGCGGGCCCTAGAGACGAGCAGTACTTC
CDR3 protein: CASSVRLAGPRDEQYF
V gene: TRBV13
clone size: once
D gene: TRBD2
CDR3 length: 16
J gene: TRBJ2-7

CDR3 DNA: TGCAGTGCTGGCCGCACAGATACGCAGTATTTT
CDR3 protein: CSAGRTDTQYF
V gene: TRBV20-1
clone size: .
D gene: .
CDR3 length: 11
J gene: TRBJ2-3

CDR3 DNA: TGTGCCAGCAGCCCTCGGTTGGGCAATCAGCCCCAGCATTTT
CDR3 protein: CASSPRLGNQPQHF
V gene: TRBV28
clone size: .
D gene: .
CDR3 length: 14
J gene: TRBJ1-5

CDR3 DNA: TGTGCCAGCAGTTACTCGAGTCGGACAGATGAAGCTTTCTTT
CDR3 protein: CASSYSSRTDEAFF
V gene: TRBV6-6
clone size: .
D gene: .
CDR3 length: 14
J gene: TRBJ1-1

CDR3 DNA: TGTGCCAGCAGTTTAGCCAGGTTCGAGACCCAGTACTTC
CDR3 protein: CASSLARFETQYF
V gene: TRBV12-3/TRBV12-4
clone size: .
D gene: .
CDR3 length: 13
J gene: TRBJ2-5